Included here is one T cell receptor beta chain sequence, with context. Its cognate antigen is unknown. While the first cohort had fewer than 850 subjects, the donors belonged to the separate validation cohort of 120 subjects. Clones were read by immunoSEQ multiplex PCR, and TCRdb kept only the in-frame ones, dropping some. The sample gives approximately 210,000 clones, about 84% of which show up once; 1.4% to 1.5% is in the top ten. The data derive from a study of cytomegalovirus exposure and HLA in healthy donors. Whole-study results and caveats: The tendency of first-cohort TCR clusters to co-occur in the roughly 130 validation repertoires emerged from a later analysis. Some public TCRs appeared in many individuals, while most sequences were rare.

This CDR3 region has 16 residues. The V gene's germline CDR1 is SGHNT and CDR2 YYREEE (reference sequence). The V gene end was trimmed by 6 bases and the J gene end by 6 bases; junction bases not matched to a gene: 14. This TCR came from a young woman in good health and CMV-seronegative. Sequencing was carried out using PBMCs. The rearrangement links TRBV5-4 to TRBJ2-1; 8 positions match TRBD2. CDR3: CASNSKALAGGNEQFF. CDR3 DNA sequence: TGTGCCAGCAACTCTAAGGCTCTAGCGGGCGGCAATGAGCAGTTCTTC.